Detailed here is one TCR beta chain. This clone was recorded a few times. There is no known antigen for this receptor. It has no much larger one-base neighbor in the sample; base qualities were not kept. The entry originates in a study of CD8+ T cells in alopecia areata (dated by TCRdb to about 2018). Broadly, across the study: The treated patients took part in an open-label pilot trial in which moderate-to-severe alopecia areata was treated with oral tofacitinib at 5 to 10 mg twice daily. Patients stayed on tofacitinib for 6 to 18 months and then had 6 months of follow-up off drug so that delayed response and recurrence could be assessed. For the treated patients, the SALT score, which quantifies what percentage of scalp surface area is affected, served as the measure of disease severity. To study T cell clonal expansion in alopecia areata, the researchers applied high-throughput TCRbeta sequencing to both the C3H/HeJ mouse model and human patients. In humans, TCRbeta sequencing was performed on scalp tissue and on sorted CD4+ and CD8+ peripheral blood T cells from healthy controls and from patients with patchy or totalis/universalis alopecia areata. Patients on tofacitinib were biopsied at baseline and after 4 and 24 weeks of treatment, and several of the patients also had a later scalp biopsy. Clonality in the scalp was compared among normal scalp (n=4), patchy alopecia areata scalp (n=8), and alopecia totalis/universalis scalp (n=8). RNA was extracted with the PAXgene miRNA kit for fixed scalp, the miRNeasy kit for PBMCs, and the RNeasy kit for mouse skin. TCRbeta CDR3 regions were amplified by immunoSEQ multiplex PCR using 35 Vbeta forward and 13 Jbeta reverse primers. The full study reports these points: Because the treated cohort was small and included a single nonresponder, larger studies are needed to assess links between baseline CD8+ expansion and response. Many expanded lesional clones persisted in scalp and blood during tofacitinib treatment, which may partly explain relapse after stopping treatment. Compared with normal scalp, lesional scalp, particularly in alopecia totalis/universalis, had higher clonality and more expanded CD8+ clones, which suggests antigenic drive. Unlike mouse skin, which is dominated by gammadelta T cells, normal human skin has resident alphabeta T cells that are also sequenced, and this complicates analysis of the scalp TCR repertoire. Scalp clonality and the number of expanded CD8+ clones among the top 100 scalp clones were significantly decreased by tofacitinib. Shared TCR sequences between patients were less evident than in mice, which may be partly attributable to HLA diversity in the patient population.

The meaning of the sample's time point label: less than five weeks on oral tofacitinib. The intended sense of this specimen's treatment or condition label: oral pan-JAK inhibitor, 5-10 mg twice daily. Peripheral blood and lesional scalp punch biopsies were obtained from patients with alopecia areata. PBMCs were separated by density centrifugation and stained for CD3, CD4 and CD8, after which CD4+ and CD8+ T cells were sorted on a FACSAria. V is trimmed back by 4 bases and J by 2 bases, and the junction contains 3 bases that no gene match accounts for. The CDR3 numbers 15 residues from cysteine through phenylalanine. Only CDR3 DNA remains: 45 bases, in frame from the first base. CDR1 and CDR2, looked up from the germline V gene, are SGDLS and YYNGEE. The method behind the library was the immunoSEQ multiplex PCR assay. To provide template for TCR sequencing, every sample had RNA extracted and reverse transcribed into cDNA. First-strand cDNA was synthesized with SuperScript III using a 2:1 mix of oligo-dT and random hexamers. A synthetic immune receptor repertoire was used to gauge amplification bias, and whatever bias remained was removed computationally. In the authors' own workflow: Raw reads were preprocessed for error removal, and CDR3 was defined according to IMGT conventions as running from the conserved cysteine to phenylalanine. Clonality was calculated as 1 minus Shannon entropy normalized by log2 of the number of productive unique TCRs. Whether scalp clones were CD4 or CD8 was inferred by matching scalp TCRbeta sequences against CD4 and CD8 repertoires sorted from blood. This is the immuneACCESS table as TCRdb keeps it, with only in-frame sequences that have V and J called. A part of the clones is gone; compared with another copy, unresolved V genes explain less than half, and the rest is unexplained. For V, J and clone size, that table is used; D and trimming come from the DNA. The sample table lists approximately 140,000 clones, roughly four fifths of them with a count of one. More than 20% of the sample lies in the top ten.

The TCR originated in a human donor with alopecia areata. The specimen comprised CD8+ T cells sorted from blood, sampled at week 4, from a patient treated with tofacitinib. The chain is encoded by TRBV9 joined to TRBJ1-5; the junction holds 10 bases that match TRBD1. The DNA is as follows: TGTGCCAGCAGCACCGGACAGGGGGGCAATCAGCCCCAGCATTTT. This translates into CASSTGQGGNQPQHF.